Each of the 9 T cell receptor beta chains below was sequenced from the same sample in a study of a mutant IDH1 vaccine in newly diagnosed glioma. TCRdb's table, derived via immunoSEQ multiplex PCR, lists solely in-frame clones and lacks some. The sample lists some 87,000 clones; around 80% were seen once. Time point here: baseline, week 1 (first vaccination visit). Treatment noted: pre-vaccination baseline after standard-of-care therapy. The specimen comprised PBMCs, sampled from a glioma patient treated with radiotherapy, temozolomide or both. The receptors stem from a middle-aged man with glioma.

The CDR3 DNA follows: TGTGCCAGCAGCTTAGGGCGTAGGGGATCTAAGGAGAAAGAGACCCAGTACTTC. This encodes CASSLGRRGSKEKETQYF. The rearrangement uses TRBV7-9 and TRBJ2-5, with D possibly matching TRBD1 (5 bases). V was pared by 1 base and J by 3 bases, with 21 bases between. CDR3 length: 18 residues. Per the germline V gene, CDR1 is SEHNR and CDR2 is FQNEAQ (reference sequence).

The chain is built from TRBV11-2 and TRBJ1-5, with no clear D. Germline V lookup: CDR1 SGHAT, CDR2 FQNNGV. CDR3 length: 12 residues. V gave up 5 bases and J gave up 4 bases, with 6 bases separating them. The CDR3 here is CASSKWNQPQHF. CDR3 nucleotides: TGTGCCAGCAGCAAATGGAATCAGCCCCAGCATTTT.

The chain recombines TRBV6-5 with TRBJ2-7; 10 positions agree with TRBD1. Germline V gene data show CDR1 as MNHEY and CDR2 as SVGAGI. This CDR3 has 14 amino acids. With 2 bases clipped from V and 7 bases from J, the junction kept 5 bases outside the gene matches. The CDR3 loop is CASSYLGQGREQYF. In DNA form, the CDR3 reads TGTGCCAGCAGTTACCTGGGACAGGGGCGAGAGCAGTACTTC.

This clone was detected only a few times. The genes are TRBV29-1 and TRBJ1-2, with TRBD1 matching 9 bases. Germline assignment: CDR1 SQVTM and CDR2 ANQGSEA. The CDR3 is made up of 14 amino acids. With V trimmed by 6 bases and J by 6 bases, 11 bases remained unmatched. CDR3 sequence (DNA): TGCAGCGTCGTGCCGGGACAGGGTAGGAATGGCTACACCTTC. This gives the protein CSVVPGQGRNGYTF.

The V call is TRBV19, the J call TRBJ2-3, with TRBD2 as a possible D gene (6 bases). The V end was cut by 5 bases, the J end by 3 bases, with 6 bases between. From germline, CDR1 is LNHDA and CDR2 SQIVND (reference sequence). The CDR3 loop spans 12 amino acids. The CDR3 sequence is CASSAGTDTQYF. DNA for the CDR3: TGTGCCAGTAGTGCGGGAACAGATACGCAGTATTTT.

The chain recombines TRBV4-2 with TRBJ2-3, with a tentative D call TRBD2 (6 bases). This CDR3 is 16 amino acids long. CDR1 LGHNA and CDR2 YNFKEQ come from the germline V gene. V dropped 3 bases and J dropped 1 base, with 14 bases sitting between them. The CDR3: CASSQAAGSRTDTQYF. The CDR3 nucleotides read TGTGCCAGCAGCCAGGCGGCGGGGTCTCGCACAGATACGCAGTATTTT.

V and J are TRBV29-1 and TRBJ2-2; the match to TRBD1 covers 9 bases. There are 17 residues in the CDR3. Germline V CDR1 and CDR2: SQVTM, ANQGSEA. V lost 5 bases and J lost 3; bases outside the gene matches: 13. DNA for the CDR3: TGCAGCGTTCCCGGGACAGGGCCCCCGCGGGACACCGGGGAGCTGTTTTTT. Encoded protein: CSVPGTGPPRDTGELFF.

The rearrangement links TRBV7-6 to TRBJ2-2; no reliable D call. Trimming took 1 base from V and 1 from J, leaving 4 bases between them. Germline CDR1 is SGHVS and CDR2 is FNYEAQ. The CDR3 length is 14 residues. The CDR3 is CASSLVKNTGELFF. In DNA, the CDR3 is TGTGCCAGCAGCTTAGTTAAGAACACCGGGGAGCTGTTTTTT.

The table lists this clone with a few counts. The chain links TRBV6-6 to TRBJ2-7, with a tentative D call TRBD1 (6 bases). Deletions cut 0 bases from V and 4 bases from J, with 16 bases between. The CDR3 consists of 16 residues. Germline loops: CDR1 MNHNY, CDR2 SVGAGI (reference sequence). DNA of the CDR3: TGTGCCAGCAGTTACTCGACAGTACAGGGATCTTACGAGCAGTACTTC. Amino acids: CASSYSTVQGSYEQYF.